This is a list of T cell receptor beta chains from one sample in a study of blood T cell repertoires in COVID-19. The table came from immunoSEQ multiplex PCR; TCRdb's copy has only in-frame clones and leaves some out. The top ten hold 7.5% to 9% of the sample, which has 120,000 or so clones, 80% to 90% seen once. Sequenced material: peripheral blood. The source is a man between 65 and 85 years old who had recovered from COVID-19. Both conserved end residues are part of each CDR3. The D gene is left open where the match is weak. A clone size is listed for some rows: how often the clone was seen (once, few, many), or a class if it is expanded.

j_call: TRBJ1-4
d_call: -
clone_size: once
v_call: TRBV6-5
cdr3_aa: CASGSPGSANEKLFF
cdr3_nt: TGTGCCAGCGGCTCGCCAGGGTCAGCTAATGAAAAACTGTTTTTT

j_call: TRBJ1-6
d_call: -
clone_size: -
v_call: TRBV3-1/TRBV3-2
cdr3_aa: CASRRQIANSPLHF
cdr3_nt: TGTGCCAGCAGACGACAGATTGCGAATTCACCCCTCCACTTT

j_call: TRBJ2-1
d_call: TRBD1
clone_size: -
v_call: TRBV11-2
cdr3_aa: CASSRWTGESYNEQFF
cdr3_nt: TGTGCCAGCAGCAGGTGGACAGGGGAGTCCTACAATGAGCAGTTCTTC

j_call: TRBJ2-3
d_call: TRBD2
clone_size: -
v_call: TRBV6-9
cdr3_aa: CASSSGLVQVSGVDTQYF
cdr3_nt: TGTGCCAGCAGTTCCGGACTAGTTCAGGTCTCTGGTGTAGATACGCAGTATTTT

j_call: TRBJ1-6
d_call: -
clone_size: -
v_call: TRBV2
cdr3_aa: CASSEAGGAYNSPLHF
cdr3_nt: TGTGCCAGCAGTGAAGCAGGGGGTGCCTATAATTCACCCCTCCACTTT

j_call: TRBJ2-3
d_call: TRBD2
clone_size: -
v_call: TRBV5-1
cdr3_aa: CASSVTGTRLDTQYF
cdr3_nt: TGCGCCAGCAGCGTGACCGGGACTAGGTTAGATACGCAGTATTTT

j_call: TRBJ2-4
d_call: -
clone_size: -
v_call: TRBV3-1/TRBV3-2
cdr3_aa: CASSQEYRDLAKNIQYF
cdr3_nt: TGTGCCAGCAGCCAAGAATACAGAGACCTAGCCAAAAACATTCAGTACTTC

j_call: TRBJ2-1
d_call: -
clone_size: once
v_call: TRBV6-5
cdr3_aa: CASSSDGHAEFF
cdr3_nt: TGTGCCAGCAGCTCTGACGGACACGCCGAGTTCTTC

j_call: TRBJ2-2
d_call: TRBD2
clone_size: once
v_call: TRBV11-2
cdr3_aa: CASSFPLAGSGELFF
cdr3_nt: TGTGCCAGCAGCTTCCCACTAGCGGGTAGCGGGGAGCTGTTTTTT

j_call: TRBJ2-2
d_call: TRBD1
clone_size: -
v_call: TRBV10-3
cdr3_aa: CASKDRINTGELFF
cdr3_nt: TGTGCCAGCAAGGACAGGATTAACACTGGGGAGCTGTTTTTT

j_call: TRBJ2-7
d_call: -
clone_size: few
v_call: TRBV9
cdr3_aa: CASSADNAYEQYF
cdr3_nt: TGTGCCAGCAGCGCTGACAACGCCTACGAGCAGTACTTC

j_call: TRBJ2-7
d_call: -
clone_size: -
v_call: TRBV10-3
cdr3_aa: CAISEAGRSYEQYF
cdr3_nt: TGTGCCATCAGTGAGGCGGGGCGCTCCTACGAGCAGTACTTC

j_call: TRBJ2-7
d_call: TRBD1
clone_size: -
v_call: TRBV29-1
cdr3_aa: CSVVRDRTYEQYF
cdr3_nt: TGCAGCGTAGTCCGGGACAGAACCTACGAGCAGTACTTC

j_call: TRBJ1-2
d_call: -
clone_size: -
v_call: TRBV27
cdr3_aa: CASSLLWGQPYGYTF
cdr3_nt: TGTGCCAGCAGTTTATTATGGGGGCAACCCTATGGCTACACCTTC

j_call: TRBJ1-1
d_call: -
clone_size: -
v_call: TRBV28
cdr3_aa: CASRFSGGVNTEAFF
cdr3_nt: TGTGCCAGCAGGTTCTCGGGGGGGGTCAACACTGAAGCTTTCTTT

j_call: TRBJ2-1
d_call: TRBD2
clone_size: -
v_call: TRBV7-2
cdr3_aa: CASSLRGLAGDAEQFF
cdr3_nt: TGTGCCAGCAGCTTACGCGGACTAGCGGGAGATGCTGAGCAGTTCTTC

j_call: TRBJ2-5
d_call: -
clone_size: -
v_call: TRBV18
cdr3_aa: CASSPPAELQETQYF
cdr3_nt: TGTGCCAGCTCACCACCCGCTGAGTTGCAAGAGACCCAGTACTTC

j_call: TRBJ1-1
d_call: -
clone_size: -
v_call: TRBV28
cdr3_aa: CASSQSRGEGTEAFF
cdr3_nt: TGTGCCAGCAGTCAGAGCCGGGGGGAAGGCACTGAAGCTTTCTTT

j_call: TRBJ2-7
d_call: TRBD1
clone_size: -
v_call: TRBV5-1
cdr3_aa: CASSPGTGYYEQYF
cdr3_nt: TGCGCCAGCAGTCCCGGGACAGGGTATTACGAGCAGTACTTC

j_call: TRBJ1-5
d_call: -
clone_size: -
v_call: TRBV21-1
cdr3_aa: CASSKDRDEVNQPQHF
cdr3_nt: TGTGCCAGCAGCAAAGACCGTGACGAGGTCAATCAGCCCCAGCATTTT

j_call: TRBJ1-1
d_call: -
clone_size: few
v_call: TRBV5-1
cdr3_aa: CASTEAENTEAFF
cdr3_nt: TGCGCCAGCACGGAGGCCGAGAACACTGAAGCTTTCTTT

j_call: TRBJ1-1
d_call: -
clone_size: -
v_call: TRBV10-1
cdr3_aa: CASSAGVGSTEAFF
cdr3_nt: TGCGCCAGCAGTGCCGGGGTTGGCAGCACTGAAGCTTTCTTT

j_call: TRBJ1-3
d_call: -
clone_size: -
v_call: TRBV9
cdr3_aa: CASSTEQGIPAGNTIYF
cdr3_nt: TGTGCCAGCAGCACCGAGCAGGGGATCCCAGCTGGAAACACCATATATTTT

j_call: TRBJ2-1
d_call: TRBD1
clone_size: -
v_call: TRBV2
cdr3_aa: CASDPGQFGNEQFF
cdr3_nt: TGTGCCAGCGATCCGGGACAGTTCGGCAATGAGCAGTTCTTC

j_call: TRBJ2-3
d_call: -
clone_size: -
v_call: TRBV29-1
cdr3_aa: CSVEDTGRRTDTQYF
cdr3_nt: TGCAGCGTTGAAGATACCGGGAGACGCACAGATACGCAGTATTTT

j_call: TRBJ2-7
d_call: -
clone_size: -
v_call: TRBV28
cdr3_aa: CASRLPNRAWGEQYF
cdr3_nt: TGTGCCAGCAGGCTGCCAAACAGGGCGTGGGGCGAGCAGTACTTC

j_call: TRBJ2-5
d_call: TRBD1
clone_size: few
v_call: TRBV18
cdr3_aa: CASSPPRQGARETQYF
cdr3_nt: TGTGCCAGCTCACCACCAAGACAGGGGGCACGGGAGACCCAGTACTTC